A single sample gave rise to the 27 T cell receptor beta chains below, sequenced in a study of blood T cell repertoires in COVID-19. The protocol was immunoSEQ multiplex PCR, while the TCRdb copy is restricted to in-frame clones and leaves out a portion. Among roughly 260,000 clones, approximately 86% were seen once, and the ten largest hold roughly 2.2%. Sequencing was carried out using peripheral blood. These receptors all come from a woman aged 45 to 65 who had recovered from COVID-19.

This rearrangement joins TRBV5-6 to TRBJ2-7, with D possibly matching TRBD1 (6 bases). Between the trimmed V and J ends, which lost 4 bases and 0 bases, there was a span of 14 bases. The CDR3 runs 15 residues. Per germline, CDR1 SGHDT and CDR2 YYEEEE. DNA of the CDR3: TGTGCCAGCAGCCGCCCGGGACATGGCTCCTACGAGCAGTACTTC. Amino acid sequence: CASSRPGHGSYEQYF.

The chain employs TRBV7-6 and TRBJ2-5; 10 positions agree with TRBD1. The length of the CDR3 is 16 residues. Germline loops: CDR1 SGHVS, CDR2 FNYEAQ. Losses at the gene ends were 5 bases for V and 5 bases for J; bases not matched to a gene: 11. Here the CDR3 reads CASSNPLGTGAETQYF. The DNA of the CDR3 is TGTGCCAGCAGCAACCCCTTGGGGACAGGGGCTGAGACCCAGTACTTC.

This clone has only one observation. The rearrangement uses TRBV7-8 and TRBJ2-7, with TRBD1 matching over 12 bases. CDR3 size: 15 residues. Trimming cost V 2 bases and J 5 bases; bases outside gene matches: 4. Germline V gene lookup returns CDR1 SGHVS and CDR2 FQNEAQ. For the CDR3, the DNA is TGTGCCAGCAGCTTACCCGGGACAGGGGGCGACGAGCAGTACTTC. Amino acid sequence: CASSLPGTGGDEQYF. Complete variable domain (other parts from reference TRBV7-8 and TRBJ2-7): GAGVSQSPRYKVAKRGQDVALRCDPISGHVSLFWYQQALGQGPEFLTYFQNEAQLDKSGLPSDRFFAERPEGSVSTLKIQRTQQEDSAVYLCASSLPGTGGDEQYFGPGTRLTVT.

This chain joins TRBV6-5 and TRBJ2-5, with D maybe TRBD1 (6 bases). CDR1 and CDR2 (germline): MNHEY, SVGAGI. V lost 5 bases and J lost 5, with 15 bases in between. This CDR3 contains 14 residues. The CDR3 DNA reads TGTGCCAGCAGTCTTAACAGGGACCGGGAGACCCAGTACTTC. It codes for CASSLNRDRETQYF.

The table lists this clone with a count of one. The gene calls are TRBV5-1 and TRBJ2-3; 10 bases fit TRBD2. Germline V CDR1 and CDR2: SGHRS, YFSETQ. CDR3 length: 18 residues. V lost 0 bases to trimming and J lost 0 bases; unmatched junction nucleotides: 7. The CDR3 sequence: CASSLEGLALSSTDTQYF. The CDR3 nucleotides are TGCGCCAGCAGCTTGGAGGGACTAGCGCTAAGTAGCACAGATACGCAGTATTTT.

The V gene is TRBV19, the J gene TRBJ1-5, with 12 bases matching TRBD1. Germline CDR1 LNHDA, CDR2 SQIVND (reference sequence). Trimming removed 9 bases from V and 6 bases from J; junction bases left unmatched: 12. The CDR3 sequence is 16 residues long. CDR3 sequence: CASSKWGQGAVQPQHF. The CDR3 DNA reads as TGTGCCAGCTCTAAATGGGGACAGGGGGCAGTTCAGCCCCAGCATTTT.

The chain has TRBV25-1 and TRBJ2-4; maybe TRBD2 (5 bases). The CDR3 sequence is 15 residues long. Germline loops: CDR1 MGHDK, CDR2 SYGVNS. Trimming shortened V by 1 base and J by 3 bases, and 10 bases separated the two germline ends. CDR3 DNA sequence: TGTGCCAGCAGTGAATGGGTACGGGGCAAAAACATTCAGTACTTC. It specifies CASSEWVRGKNIQYF.

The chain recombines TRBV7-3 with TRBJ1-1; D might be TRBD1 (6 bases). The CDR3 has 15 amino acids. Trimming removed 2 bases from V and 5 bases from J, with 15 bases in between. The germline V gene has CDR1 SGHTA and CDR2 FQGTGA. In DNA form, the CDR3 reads TGTGCCAGCAGCTTAGAAGGCAGGGGCGGAACTGAAGCTTTCTTT. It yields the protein CASSLEGRGGTEAFF.

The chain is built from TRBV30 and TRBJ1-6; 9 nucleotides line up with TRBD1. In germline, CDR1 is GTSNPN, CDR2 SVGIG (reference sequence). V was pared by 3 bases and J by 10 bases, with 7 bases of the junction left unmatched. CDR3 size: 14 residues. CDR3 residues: CAWSTGTGRSPLHF. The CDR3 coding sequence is TGTGCCTGGAGCACCGGGACAGGGCGCTCACCCCTCCACTTT.

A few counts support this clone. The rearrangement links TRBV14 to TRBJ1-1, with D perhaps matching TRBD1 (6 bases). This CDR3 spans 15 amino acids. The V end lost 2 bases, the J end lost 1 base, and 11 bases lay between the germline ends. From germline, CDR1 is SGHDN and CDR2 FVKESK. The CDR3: CASSQLRGRNTEAFF. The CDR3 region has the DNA TGTGCCAGCAGCCAACTAAGGGGGAGGAACACTGAAGCTTTCTTT.

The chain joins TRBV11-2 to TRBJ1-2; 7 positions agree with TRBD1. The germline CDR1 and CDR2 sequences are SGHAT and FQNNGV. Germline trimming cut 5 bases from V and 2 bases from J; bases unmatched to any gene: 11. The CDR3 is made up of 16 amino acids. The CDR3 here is CASSLLTGQKNYGYTF. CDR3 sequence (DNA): TGTGCCAGCAGCCTCTTGACGGGACAGAAAAACTATGGCTACACCTTC.

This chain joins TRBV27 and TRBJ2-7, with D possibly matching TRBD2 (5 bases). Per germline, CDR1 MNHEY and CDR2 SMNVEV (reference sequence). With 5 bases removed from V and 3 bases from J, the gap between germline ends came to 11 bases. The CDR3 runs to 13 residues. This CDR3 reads CASSPRTGYEQYF. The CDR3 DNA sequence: TGTGCCAGCAGTCCCCGGACTGGCTACGAGCAGTACTTC.

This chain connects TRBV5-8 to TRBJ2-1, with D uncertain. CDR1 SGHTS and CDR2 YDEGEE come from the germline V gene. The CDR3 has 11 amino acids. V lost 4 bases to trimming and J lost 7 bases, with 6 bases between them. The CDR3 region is CASSPLNEQFF. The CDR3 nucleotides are TGTGCCAGCAGCCCCTTGAATGAGCAGTTCTTC. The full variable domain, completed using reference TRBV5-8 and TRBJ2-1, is EAGVTQSPTHLIKTRGQQATLRCSPISGHTSVYWYQQALGLGLQFLLWYDEGEERNRGNFPPRFSGRQFPNYSSELNVNALELEDSALYLCASSPLNEQFFGPGTRLTVL.

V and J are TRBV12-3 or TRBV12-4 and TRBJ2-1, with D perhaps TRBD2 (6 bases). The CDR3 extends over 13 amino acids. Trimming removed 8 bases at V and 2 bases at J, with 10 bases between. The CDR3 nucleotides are TGTGCCAGCGGCGTAGCGGCCTACAATGAGCAGTTCTTC. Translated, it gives CASGVAAYNEQFF.

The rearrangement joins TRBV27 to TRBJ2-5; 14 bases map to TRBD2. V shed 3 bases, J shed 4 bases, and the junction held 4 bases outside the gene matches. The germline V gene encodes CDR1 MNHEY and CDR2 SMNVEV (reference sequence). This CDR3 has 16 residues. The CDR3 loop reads CASSLTSGRGGETQYF. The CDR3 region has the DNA TGTGCCAGCAGTTTGACTAGCGGGAGGGGGGGAGAGACCCAGTACTTC.

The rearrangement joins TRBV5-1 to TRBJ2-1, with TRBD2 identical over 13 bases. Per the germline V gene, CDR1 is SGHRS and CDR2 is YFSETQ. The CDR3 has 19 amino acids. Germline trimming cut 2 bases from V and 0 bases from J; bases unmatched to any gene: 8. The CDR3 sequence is CASSFGTSGTLNSYNEQFF. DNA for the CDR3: TGCGCCAGCAGCTTTGGGACTAGCGGGACACTGAACTCCTACAATGAGCAGTTCTTC.

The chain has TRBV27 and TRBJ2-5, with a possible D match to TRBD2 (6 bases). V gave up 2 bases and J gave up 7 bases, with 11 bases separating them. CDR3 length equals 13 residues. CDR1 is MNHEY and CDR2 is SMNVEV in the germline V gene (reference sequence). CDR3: CASSLGGTGTQYF. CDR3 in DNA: TGTGCCAGCAGTTTAGGGGGGACGGGGACCCAGTACTTC.

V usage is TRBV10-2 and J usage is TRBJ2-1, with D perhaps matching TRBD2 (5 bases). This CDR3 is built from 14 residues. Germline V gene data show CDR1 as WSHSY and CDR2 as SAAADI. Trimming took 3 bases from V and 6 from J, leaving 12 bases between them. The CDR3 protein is CASSDQLVTNEQFF. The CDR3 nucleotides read TGCGCCAGCAGTGATCAACTAGTGACCAATGAGCAGTTCTTC.

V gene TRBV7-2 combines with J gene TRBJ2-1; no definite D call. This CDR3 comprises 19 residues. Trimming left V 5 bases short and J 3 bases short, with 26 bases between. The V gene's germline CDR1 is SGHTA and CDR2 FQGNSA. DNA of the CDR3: TGTGCCAGCAGCCTCCCCGGGTCTAGACCACCCGCCTACTACAATGAGCAGTTCTTC. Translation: CASSLPGSRPPAYYNEQFF.

CDR3: CASSLEAGANTGELFF. In DNA, the CDR3 is TGTGCCAGCAGCTTAGAGGCGGGCGCGAACACCGGGGAGCTGTTTTTT. The gene calls are TRBV7-8 and TRBJ2-2, with D possibly matching TRBD2 (5 bases). The germline CDR1 and CDR2 sequences are SGHVS and FQNEAQ. Deletions cut 1 base from V and 0 bases from J, with 9 bases between. The CDR3 is 16 residues long.

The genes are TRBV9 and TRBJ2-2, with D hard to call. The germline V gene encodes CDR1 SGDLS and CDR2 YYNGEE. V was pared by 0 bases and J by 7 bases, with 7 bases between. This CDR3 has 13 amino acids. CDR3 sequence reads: CASSVGSIGELFF. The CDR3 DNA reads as TGTGCCAGCAGCGTAGGTAGTATCGGGGAGCTGTTTTTT.

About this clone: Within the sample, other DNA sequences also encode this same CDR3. The DNA of the CDR3 is TGTGCCAGCTCCCCCGACAGATACGAGCAGTACTTC. Translating it yields CASSPDRYEQYF. The chain has TRBV18 and TRBJ2-7, with D maybe TRBD1 (5 bases). V was shortened by 6 bases and J by 4 bases, with 10 bases between the two germline ends. Germline values: CDR1 KGHSH, CDR2 LQKENI. The CDR3 is 12 residues long.

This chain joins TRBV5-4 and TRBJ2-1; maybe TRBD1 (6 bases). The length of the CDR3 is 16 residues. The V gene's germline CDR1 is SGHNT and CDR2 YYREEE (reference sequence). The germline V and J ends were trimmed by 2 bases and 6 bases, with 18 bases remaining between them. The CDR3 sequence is CASSFIRGGGRNEQFF. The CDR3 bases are TGTGCCAGCAGCTTCATTCGTGGGGGCGGACGCAATGAGCAGTTCTTC.

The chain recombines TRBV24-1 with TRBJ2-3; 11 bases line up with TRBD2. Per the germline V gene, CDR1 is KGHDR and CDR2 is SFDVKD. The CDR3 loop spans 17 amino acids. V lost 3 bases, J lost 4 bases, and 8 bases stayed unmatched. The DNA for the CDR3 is TGTGCCACCAGTGATCCCGTAGCGGGGGGGTTTGCAGATACGCAGTATTTT. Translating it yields CATSDPVAGGFADTQYF.

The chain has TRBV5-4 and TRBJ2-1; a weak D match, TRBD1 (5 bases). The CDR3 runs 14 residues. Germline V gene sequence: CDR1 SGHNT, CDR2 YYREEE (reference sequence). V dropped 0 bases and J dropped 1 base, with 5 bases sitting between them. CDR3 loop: CASSLEGSYNEQFF. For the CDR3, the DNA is TGTGCCAGCAGCTTGGAGGGGTCCTACAATGAGCAGTTCTTC.

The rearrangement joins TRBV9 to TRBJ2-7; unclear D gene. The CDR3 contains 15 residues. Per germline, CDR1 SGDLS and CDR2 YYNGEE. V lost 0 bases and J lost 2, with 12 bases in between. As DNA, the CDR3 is TGTGCCAGCAGCGTAGCGGCAGCGAACACCTACGAGCAGTACTTC. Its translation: CASSVAAANTYEQYF. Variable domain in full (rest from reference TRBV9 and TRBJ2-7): DSGVTQTPKHLITATGQRVTLRCSPRSGDLSVYWYQQSLDQGLQFLIQYYNGEERAKGNILERFSAQQFPDLHSELNLSSLELGDSALYFCASSVAAANTYEQYFGPGTRLTVT.

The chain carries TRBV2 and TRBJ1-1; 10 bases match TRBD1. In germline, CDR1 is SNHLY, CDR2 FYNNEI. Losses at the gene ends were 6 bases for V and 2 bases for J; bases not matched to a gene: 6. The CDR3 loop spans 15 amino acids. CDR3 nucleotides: TGTGCCAGCAGCGCGGACAGGGGGTACAACACTGAAGCTTTCTTT. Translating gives CASSADRGYNTEAFF.